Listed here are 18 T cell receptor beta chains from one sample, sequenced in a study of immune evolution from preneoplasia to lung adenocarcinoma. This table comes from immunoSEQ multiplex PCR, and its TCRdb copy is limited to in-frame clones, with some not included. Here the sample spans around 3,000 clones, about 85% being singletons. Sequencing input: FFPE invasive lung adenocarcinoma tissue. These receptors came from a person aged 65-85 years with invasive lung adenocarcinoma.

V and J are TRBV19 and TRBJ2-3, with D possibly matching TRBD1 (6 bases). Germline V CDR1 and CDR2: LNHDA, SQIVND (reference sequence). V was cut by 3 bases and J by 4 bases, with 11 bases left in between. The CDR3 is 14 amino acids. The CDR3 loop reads CASSIRQGSDTQYF. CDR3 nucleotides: TGTGCCAGTAGTATTCGCCAGGGGTCAGATACGCAGTATTTT.

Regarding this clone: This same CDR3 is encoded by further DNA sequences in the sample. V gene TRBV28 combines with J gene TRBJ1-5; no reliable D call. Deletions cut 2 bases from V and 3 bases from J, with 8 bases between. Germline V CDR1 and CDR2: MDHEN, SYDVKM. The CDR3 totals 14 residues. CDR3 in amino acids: CASSLVADNQPQHF. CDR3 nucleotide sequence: TGTGCCAGCAGTTTAGTGGCAGACAATCAGCCCCAGCATTTT.

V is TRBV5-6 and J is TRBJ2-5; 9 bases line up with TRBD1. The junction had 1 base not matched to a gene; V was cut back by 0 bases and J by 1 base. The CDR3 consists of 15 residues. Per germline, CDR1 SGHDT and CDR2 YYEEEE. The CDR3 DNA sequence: TGTGCCAGCAGCTTGGCGGGACAGGGCCAAGAGACCCAGTACTTC. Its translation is CASSLAGQGQETQYF.

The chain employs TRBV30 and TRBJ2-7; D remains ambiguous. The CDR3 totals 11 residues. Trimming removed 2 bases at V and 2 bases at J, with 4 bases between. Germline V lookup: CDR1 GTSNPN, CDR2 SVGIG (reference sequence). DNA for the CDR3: TGTGCCTGGAGTTTGGCCTACGAGCAGTACTTC. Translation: CAWSLAYEQYF.

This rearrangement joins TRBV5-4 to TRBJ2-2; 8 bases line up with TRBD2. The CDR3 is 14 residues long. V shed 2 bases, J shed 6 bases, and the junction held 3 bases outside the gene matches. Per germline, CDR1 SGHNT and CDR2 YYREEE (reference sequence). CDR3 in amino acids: CASSLAGAPGELFF. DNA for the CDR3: TGTGCCAGCAGCTTAGCGGGAGCCCCCGGGGAGCTGTTTTTT. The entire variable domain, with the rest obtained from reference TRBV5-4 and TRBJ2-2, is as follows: ETGVTQSPTHLIKTRGQQVTLRCSSQSGHNTVSWYQQALGQGPQFIFQYYREEENGRGNFPPRFSGLQFPNYSSELNVNALELDDSALYLCASSLAGAPGELFFGEGSRLTVL.

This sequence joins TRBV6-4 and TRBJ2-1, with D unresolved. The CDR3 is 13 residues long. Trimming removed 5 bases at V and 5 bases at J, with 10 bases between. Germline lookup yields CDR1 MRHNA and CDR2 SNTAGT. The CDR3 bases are TGTGCCAGCAGTTTTAGTCTGAACAATGAGCAGTTCTTC. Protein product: CASSFSLNNEQFF.

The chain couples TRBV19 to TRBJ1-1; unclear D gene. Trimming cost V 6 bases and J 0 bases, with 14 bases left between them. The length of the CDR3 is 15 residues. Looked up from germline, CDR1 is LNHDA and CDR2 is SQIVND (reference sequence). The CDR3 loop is CASSPLGVMNTEAFF. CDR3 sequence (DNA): TGTGCCAGTAGCCCCTTGGGAGTCATGAACACTGAAGCTTTCTTT.

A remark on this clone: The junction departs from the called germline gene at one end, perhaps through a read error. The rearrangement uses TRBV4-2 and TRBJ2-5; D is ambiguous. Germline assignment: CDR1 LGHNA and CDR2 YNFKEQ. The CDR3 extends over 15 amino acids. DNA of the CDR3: TGTGCTAGCAGCCAAGATCAGAGGCTACAGAAGACCCAGTACTTC. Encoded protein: CASSQDQRLQKTQYF.

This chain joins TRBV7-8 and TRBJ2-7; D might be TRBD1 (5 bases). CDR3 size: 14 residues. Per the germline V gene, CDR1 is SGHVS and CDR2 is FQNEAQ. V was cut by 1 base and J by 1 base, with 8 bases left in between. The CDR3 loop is CASSLGTISYEQYF. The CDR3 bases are TGTGCCAGCAGCTTAGGGACAATTTCCTACGAGCAGTACTTC.

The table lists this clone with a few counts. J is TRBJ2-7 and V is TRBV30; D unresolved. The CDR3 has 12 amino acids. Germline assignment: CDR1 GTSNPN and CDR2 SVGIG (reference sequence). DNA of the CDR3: TGTGGGGCCTCAGACACCCCCTACGAGCAGTACTTC. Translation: CGASDTPYEQYF.

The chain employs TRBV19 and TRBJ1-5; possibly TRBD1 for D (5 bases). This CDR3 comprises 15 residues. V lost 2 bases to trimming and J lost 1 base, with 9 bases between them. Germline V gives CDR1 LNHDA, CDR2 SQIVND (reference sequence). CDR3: CASSIPGQSNQPQHF. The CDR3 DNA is TGTGCCAGTAGTATACCTGGACAAAGCAATCAGCCCCAGCATTTT.

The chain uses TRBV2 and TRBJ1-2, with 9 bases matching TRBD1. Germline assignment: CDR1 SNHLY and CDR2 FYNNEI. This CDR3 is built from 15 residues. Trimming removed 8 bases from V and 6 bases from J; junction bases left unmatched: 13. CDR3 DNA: TGTGCCAGCGTCCCACAGGGGGCACAGATGAATGGCTACACCTTC. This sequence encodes CASVPQGAQMNGYTF.

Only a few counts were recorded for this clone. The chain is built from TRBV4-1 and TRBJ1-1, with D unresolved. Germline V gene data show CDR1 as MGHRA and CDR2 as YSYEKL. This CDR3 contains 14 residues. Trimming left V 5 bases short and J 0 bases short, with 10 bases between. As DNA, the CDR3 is TGCGCCAGCAGCGCCCCCTACATGAACACTGAAGCTTTCTTT. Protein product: CASSAPYMNTEAFF.

The CDR3 DNA sequence: TGTGCCAGCATCCGACAGGGGCGCTACTATGGCTACACCTTC. It specifies CASIRQGRYYGYTF. The V gene is TRBV5-6, the J gene TRBJ1-2, with 8 bases aligning to TRBD1. Germline CDR1 SGHDT, CDR2 YYEEEE. The CDR3 loop spans 14 amino acids. V trimming: 6 bases; J trimming: 3 bases; junction bases outside the gene matches: 7.

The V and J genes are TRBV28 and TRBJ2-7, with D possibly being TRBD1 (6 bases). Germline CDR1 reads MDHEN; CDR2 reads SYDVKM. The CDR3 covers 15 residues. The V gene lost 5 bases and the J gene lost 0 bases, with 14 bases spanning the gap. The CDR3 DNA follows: TGTGCCAGCAGTGCCCCCCAGGGGTTCTCCTACGAGCAGTACTTC. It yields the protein CASSAPQGFSYEQYF.

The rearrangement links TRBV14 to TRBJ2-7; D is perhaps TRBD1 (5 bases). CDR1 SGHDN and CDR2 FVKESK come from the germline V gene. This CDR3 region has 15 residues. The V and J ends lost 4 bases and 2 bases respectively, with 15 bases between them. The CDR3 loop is CASSRSTGVAYEQYF. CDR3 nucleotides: TGTGCCAGCAGCCGCAGTACAGGAGTGGCCTACGAGCAGTACTTC.

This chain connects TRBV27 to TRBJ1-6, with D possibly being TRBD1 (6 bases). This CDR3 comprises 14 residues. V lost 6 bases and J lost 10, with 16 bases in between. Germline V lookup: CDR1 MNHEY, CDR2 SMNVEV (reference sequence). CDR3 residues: CASSLLQGGSPLHF. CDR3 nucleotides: TGTGCCAGCAGCCTACTACAGGGAGGCTCACCCCTCCACTTT.

The CDR3 sequence: CASSERGTAADYTF. The CDR3 nucleotides are TGTGCCAGCAGTGAACGCGGGACAGCAGCAGACTACACCTTC. The rearrangement links TRBV2 to TRBJ1-2; TRBD1 matches 7 bases. Germline lookup yields CDR1 SNHLY and CDR2 FYNNEI. The V segment lost 2 bases and the J segment 10 bases; nucleotides outside the gene matches: 10. This CDR3 comprises 14 residues.